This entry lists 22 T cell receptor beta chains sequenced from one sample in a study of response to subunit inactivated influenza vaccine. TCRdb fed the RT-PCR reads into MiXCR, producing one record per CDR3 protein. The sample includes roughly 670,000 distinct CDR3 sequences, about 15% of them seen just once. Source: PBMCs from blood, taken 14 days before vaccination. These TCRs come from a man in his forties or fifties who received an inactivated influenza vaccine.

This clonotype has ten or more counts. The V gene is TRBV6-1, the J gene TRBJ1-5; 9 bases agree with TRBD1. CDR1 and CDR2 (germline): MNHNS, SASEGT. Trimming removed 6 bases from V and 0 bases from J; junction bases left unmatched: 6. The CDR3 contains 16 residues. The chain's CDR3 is CASSPRTGVSNQPQHF. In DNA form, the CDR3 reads TGTGCCAGCAGCCCCAGGACAGGGGTTAGCAATCAGCCCCAGCATTTT.

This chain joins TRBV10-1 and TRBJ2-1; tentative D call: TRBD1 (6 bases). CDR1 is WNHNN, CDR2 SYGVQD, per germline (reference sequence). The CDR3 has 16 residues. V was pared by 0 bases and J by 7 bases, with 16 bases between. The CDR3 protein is CASSESLIVGANEQFF. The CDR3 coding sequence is TGCGCCAGCAGTGAGTCTCTAATCGTGGGGGCAAATGAGCAGTTCTTC.

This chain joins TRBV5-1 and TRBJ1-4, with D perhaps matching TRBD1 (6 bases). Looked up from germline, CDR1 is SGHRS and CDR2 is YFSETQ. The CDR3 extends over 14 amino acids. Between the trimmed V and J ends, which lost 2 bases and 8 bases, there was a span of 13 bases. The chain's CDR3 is CASSFRGEEEKLFF. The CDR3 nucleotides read TGCGCCAGCAGCTTCAGGGGCGAAGAGGAAAAACTGTTTTTT.

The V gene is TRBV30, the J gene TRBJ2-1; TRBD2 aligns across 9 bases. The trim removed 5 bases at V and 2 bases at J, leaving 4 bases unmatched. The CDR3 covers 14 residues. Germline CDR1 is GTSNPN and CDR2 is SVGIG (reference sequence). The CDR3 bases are TGTGCCTGGTGGCGGGGGGGTCCCTACAATGAGCAGTTCTTC. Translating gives CAWWRGGPYNEQFF.

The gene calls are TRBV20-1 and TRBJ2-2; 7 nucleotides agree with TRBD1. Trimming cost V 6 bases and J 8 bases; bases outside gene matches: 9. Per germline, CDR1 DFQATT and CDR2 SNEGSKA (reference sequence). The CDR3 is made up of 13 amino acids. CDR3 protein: CSAKGTVGGELFF. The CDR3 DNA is TGCAGTGCCAAAGGGACAGTCGGTGGGGAGCTGTTTTTT.

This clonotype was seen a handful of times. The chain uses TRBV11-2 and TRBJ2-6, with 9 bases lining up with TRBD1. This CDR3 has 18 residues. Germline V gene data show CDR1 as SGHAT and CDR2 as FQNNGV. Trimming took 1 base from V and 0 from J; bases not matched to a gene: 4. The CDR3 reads CASSLVGTGTSGANVLTF. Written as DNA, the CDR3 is TGTGCCAGCAGCTTAGTTGGGACAGGGACCTCTGGGGCCAACGTCCTGACTTTC.

CDR3 protein: CASLTVGEGSYNEQFF. CDR3 bases: TGTGCCAGCCTTACCGTGGGGGAAGGATCCTACAATGAGCAGTTCTTC. This chain uses TRBV2 with TRBJ2-1; D possibly matches TRBD1 or TRBD2 (5 bases each). CDR3 length equals 16 residues. Germline assignment: CDR1 SNHLY and CDR2 FYNNEI. Trimming removed 8 bases from V and 1 base from J, with 18 bases in between.

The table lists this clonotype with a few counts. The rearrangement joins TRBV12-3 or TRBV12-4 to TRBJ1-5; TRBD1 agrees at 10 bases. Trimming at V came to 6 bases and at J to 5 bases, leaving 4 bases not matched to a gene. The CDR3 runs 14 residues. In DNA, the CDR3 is TGTGCCAGCAGCCGGGACAGGGGACATCAGCCCCAGCATTTT. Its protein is CASSRDRGHQPQHF.

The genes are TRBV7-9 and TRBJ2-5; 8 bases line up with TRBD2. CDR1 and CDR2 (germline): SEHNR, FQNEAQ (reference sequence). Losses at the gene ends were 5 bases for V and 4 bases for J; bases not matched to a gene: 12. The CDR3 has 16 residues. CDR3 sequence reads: CASSRRLREAGETQYF. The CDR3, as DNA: TGTGCCAGCAGCCGTCGGTTGCGGGAGGCCGGAGAGACCCAGTACTTC. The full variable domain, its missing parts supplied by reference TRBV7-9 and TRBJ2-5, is DTGVSQNPRHKITKRGQNVTFRCDPISEHNRLYWYRQTLGQGPEFLTYFQNEAQLEKSRLLSDRFSAERPKGSFSTLEIQRTEQGDSAMYLCASSRRLREAGETQYFGPGTRLLVL.

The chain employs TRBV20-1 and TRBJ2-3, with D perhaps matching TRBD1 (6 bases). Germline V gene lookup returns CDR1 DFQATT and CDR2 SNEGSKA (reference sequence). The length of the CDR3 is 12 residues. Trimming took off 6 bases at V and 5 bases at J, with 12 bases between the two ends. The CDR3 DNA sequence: TGCAGTGCAACGACAGGTTTAGATACGCAGTATTTT. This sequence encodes CSATTGLDTQYF.

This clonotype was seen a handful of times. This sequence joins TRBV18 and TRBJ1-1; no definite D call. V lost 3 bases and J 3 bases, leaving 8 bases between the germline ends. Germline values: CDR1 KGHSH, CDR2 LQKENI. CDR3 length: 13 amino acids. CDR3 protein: CASSPEMDTEAFF. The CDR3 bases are TGTGCCAGCTCACCGGAAATGGACACTGAAGCTTTCTTT.

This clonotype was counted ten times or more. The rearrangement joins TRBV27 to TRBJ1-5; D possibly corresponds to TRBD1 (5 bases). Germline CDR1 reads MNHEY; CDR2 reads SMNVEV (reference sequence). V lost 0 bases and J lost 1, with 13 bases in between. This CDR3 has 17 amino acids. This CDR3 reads CASSLSGGTVSNQPQHF. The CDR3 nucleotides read TGTGCCAGCAGTTTATCGGGGGGGACGGTCAGCAATCAGCCCCAGCATTTT.

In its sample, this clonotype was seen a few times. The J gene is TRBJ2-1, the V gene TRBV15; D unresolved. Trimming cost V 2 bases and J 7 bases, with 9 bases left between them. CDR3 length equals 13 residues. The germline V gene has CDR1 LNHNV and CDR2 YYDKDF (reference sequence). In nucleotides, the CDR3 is TGTGCCACCAGCAGACTGCCTCAGAATGAGCAGTTCTTC. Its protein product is CATSRLPQNEQFF.

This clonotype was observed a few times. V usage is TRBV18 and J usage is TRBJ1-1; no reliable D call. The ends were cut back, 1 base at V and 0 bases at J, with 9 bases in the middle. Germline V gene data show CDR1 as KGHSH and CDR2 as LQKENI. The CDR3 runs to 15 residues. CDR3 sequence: CASSPLGQLNTEAFF. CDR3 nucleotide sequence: TGTGCCAGCTCACCACTTGGGCAGCTGAACACTGAAGCTTTCTTT.

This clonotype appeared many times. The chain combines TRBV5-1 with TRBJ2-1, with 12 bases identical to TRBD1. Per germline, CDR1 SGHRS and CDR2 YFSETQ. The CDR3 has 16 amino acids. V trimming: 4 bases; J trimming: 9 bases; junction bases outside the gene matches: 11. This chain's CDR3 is CASSVNPGQGATEQFF. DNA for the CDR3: TGCGCCAGCAGCGTTAACCCGGGACAGGGGGCTACTGAGCAGTTCTTC.

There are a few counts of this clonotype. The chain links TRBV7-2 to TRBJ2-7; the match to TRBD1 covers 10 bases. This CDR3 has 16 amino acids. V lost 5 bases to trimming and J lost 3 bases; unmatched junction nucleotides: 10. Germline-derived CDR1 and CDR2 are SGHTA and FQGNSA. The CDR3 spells CASSQVLWDRGYEQYF. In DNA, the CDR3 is TGTGCCAGCAGCCAAGTGCTGTGGGACAGGGGCTACGAGCAGTACTTC.

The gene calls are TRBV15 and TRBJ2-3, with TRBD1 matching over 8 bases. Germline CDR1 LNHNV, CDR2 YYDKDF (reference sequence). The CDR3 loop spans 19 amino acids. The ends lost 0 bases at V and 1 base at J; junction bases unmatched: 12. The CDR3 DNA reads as TGTGCCACCAGCAGAGATCCCAGGACAGGGCCCCTCGGCACAGATACGCAGTATTTT. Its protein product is CATSRDPRTGPLGTDTQYF.

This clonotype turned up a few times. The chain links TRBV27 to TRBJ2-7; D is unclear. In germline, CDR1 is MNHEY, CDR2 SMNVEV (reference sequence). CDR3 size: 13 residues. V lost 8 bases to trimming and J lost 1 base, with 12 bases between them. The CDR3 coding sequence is TGTGCCAGCGGATTCACGAATTCCTACGAGCAGTACTTC. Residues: CASGFTNSYEQYF.

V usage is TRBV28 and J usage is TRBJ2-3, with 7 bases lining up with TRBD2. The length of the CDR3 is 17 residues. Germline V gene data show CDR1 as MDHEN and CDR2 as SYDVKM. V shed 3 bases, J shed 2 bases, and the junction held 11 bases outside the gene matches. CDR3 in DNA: TGTGCCAGCAGTTTCCCTAGCGGAGGTAGGGCCACAGATACGCAGTATTTT. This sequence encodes CASSFPSGGRATDTQYF.

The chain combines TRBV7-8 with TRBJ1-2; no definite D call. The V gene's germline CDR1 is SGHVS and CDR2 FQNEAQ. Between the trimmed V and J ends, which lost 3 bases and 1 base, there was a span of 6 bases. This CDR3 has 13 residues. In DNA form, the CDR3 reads TGTGCCAGCAGCTTTACAGTTAACTATGGCTACACCTTC. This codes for CASSFTVNYGYTF.

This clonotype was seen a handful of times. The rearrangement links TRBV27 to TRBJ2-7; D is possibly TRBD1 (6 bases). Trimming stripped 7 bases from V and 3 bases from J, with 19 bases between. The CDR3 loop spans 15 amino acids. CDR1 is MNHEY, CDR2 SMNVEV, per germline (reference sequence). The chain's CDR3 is CASKGVTGKDYEQYF. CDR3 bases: TGTGCCAGCAAAGGAGTTACAGGGAAGGACTACGAGCAGTACTTC.

CDR3 sequence reads: CASSPEGHNEQFF. The CDR3 DNA follows: TGCGCCAGCAGCCCTGAGGGACACAATGAGCAGTTCTTC. The J gene is TRBJ2-1, the V gene TRBV4-3; TRBD1 or TRBD2 may be the D gene (5 bases each). V lost 4 bases, J lost 5 bases, and 9 bases lay in between. Germline CDR1 LGHNA, CDR2 YSLEER. The CDR3 spans 13 residues.